Reported below is one TCR beta chain. The antigen remains undetermined. This sample is drawn from a study of T cell clones after liver transplantation. Background on the study: Three of the eight recipients were HCV-positive; the rest had non-autoimmune, non-viral transplant indications. Patients counted as tolerant after at least one year off all immunosuppression, enzymes not exceeding twice normal.

Study-level results: Rather than being deleted, graft donor-reactive T cells may have moved into the graft. In a couple of subjects, few donor cells limited the measurable donor-reactive repertoire.

Profiled with immunoSEQ multiplex PCR; TCRdb holds only in-frame clones, not every one. This table holds roughly 97,000 clones, approximately 78% found once. This specimen consisted of CD4+ T cells from blood, obtained before liver transplant. The sequence came from a human donor who received a liver transplant.

CDR3 region: CASTSFYEQFF. In DNA, the CDR3 is TGTGCCAGTACTAGCTTCTATGAGCAGTTCTTC. The chain recombines TRBV19 with TRBJ2-1; D might be TRBD2 (5 bases). V was cut by 7 bases and J by 8 bases, with 9 bases left in between. There are 11 residues in the CDR3. Germline V gene data show CDR1 as LNHDA and CDR2 as SQIVND (reference sequence).